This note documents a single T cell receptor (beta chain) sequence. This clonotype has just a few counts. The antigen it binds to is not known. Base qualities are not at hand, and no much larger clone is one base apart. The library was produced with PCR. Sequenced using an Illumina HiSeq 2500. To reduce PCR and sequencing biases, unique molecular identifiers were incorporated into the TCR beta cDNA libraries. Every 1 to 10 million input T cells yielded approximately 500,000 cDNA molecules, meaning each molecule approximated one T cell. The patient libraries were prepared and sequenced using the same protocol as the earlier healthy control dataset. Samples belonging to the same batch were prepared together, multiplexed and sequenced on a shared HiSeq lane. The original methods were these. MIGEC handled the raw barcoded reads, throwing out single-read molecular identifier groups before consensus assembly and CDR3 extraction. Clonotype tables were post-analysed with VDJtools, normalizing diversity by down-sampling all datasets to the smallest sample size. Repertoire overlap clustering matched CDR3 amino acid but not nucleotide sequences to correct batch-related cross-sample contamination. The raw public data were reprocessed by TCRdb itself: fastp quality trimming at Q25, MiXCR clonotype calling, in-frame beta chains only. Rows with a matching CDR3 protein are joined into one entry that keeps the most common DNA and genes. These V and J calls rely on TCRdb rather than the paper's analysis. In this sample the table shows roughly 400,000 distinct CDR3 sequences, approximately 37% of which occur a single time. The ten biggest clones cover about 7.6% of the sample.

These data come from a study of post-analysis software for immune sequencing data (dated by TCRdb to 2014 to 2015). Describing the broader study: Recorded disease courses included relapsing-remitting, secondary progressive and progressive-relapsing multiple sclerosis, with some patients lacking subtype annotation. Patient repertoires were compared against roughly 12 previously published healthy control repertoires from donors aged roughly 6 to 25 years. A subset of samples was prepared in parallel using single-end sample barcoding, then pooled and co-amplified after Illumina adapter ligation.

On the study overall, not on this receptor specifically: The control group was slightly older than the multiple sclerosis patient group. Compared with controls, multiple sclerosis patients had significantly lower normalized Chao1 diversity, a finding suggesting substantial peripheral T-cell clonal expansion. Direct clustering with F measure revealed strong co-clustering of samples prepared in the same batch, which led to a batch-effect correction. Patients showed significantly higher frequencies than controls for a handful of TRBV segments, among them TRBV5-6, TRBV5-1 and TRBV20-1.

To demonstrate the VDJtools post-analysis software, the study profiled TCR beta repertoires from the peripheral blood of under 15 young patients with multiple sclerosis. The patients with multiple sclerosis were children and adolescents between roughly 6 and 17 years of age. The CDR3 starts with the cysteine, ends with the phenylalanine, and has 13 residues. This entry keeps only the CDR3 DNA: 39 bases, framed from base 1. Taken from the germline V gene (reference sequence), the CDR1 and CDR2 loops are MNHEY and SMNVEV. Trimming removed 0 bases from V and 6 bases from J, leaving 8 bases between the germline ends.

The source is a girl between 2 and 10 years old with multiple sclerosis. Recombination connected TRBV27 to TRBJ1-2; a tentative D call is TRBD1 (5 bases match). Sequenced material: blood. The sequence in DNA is TGTGCCAGCAGTTTATCGGCAGGGAATGGCTACACCTTC. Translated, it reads CASSLSAGNGYTF.